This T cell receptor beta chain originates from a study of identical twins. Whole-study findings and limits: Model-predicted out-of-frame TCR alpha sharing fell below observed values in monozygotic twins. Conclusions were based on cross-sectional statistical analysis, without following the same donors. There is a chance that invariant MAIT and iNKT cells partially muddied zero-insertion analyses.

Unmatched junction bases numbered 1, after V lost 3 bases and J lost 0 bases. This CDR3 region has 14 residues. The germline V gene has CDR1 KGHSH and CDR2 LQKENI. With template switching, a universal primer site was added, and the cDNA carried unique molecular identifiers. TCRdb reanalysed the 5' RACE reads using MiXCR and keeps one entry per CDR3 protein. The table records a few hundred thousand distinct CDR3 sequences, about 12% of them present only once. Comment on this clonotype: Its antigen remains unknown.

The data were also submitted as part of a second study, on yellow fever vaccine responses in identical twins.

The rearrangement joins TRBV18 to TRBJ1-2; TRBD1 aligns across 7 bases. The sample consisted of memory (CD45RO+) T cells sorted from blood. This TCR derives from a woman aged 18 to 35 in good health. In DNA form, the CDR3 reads TGTGCCAGCTCACCGGACAGGACTAACTATGGCTACACCTTC. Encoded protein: CASSPDRTNYGYTF.